The source of this T cell receptor beta chain is a study of graft-versus-host responses after intestinal transplantation (dated by TCRdb to the early 2020s). Regarding the study in general: Recipients received multivisceral, liver-intestinal, or isolated intestinal transplants. All recipients received anti-thymocyte globulin induction followed by maintenance tacrolimus and steroids for about three years. Graft-versus-host and host-versus-graft alloreactive T cell clones were tracked in the graft, circulation and bone marrow after intestinal transplantation using bulk TCR-beta CDR3 sequencing. Alloreactive clones were identified by sequencing pre-transplant mixed lymphocyte reaction products and comparing these products with unstimulated pre-transplant donor and recipient T cells. The cohort enrolled about two dozen intestinal transplant recipients, one of whom was a retransplant, and a few patients without pretransplant specimens were excluded. Donor T cell macrochimerism was defined as a peak of at least 4% donor T cells among recipient peripheral blood mononuclear cells. Rather than going through the commercial service, samples from a few later patients were sequenced in-house on an Illumina MiSeq and processed with MiXCR.

This clone was observed once. Its antigen is unknown. Qualities for individual bases were not recorded, and no much larger clone is one base off. Library prep was done by the immunoSEQ multiplex PCR assay. For most patients, genomic DNA was isolated using the Qiagen DNeasy Blood and Tissue Kit and was shipped frozen to Adaptive Biotechnologies for TCR sequencing. For most patients, genomic DNA was subjected to high-throughput TCR-beta CDR3 sequencing by Adaptive Biotechnologies. From the authors' description of their analysis: Adaptive's ImmunoSEQ software was the source of the TCR sequencing data for 15 to 20 patients, while a few other patients were processed with MiXCR and VDJtools. To correct CD4 versus CD8 sorting errors, any sequence found in both subsets at a frequency ratio below 5:1 was removed. CDR3 nucleotide sequences shared by donor and recipient were removed because the origin of these sequences could not be assigned. To count as alloreactive, a clone needed at least 2-fold expansion over unstimulated cells and a minimum CFSE-low frequency of 0.002% (template counts) or 0.001% (read counts). A clone was considered mappable if detected in the sequenced pre-transplant spleen, lymph node, or MLR CFSE-low populations of the donor or recipient. The cumulative frequency of alloreactive clones was calculated as a percentage of all sequences, weighted by copy number. The source is immuneACCESS, and TCRdb retained only in-frame sequences with V and J called. Part of the clones is not carried over; for the studies checked, unresolved V genes explain less than half of this, and the remainder is unexplained. V and J calls and clone size are copied from that table; D and trimming were computed from the DNA. This sample lists 80,000 to 95,000 clones; about 88% were detected once. Approximately 0.3% of the sample is taken by the ten largest.

Findings and caveats that apply to the study as a whole: GvH clones were found in recipient bone marrow, and some of the GvH clones appeared earlier in ileal mucosa or blood, which is consistent with an intestinal mucosal origin. Early after transplant, declines in HvG clones were associated with peak levels of circulating GvH clones. Patients with donor T cell macrochimerism had high GvH to HvG T cell clonal ratios in their allografts. The conclusions were limited by the relatively low number and heterogeneity of the intestinal transplant patients.

This specimen's time point label, per the study, means: cells obtained before transplantation from donor or recipient. CD3+CD4+ and CD3+CD8+ populations were FACS-sorted from unstimulated pre-transplant donor and recipient cells taken from spleen or lymph nodes. The input for sequencing was unstimulated CD4+ T cells sorted from spleen or lymph node cells, taken before transplant. This TCR was recovered from a human donor who was the organ donor for an intestinal transplant.

The base sequence is TGTGCCAGCAGTTACAGACAGGGAGGGCAGTACTTC. The translation is CASSYRQGGQYF. This receptor chain uses TRBV6-6 and TRBJ2-7; the D segment could be TRBD1, given 7 matching bases. The germline V gene (reference sequence) provides CDR1 MNHNY and CDR2 SVGAGI. Inclusive of the bounding cysteine and phenylalanine, the CDR3 is 12 residues long. CDR3 DNA only is kept here, 36 bases in frame from base 1. V is reduced by 2 bases and J by 9 bases, leaving a spacing of 11 bases between them.